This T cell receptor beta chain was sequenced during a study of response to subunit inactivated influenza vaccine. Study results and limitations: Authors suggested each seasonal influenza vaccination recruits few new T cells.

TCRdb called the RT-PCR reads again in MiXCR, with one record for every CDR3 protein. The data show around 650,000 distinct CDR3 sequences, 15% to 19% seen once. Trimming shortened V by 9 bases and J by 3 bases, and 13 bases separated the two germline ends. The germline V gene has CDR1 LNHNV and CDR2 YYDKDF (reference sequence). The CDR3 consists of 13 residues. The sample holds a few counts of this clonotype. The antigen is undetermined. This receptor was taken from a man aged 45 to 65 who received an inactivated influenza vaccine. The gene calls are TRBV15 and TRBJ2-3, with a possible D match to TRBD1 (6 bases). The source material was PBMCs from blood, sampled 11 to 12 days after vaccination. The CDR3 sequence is CATKLTGTDTQYF. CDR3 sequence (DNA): TGTGCCACTAAACTCACAGGGACAGATACGCAGTATTTT.